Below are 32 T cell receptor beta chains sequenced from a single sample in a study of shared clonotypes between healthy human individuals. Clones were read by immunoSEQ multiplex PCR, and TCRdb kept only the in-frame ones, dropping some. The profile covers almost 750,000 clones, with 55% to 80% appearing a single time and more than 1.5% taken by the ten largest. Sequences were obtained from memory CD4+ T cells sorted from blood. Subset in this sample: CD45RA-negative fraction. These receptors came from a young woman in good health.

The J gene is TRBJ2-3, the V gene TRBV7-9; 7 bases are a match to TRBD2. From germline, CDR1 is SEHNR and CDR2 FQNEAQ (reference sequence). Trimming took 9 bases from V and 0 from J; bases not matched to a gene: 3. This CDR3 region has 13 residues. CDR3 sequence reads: CARTGGSTDTQYF. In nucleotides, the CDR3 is TGTGCCAGGACGGGGGGAAGCACAGATACGCAGTATTTT. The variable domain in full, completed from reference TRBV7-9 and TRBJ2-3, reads DTGVSQNPRHKITKRGQNVTFRCDPISEHNRLYWYRQTLGQGPEFLTYFQNEAQLEKSRLLSDRFSAERPKGSFSTLEIQRTEQGDSAMYLCARTGGSTDTQYFGPGTRLTVL.

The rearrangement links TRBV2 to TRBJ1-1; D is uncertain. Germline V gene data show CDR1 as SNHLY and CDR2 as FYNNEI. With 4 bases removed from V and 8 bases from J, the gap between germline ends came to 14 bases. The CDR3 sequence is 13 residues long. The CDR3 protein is CASSVIGPSEAFF. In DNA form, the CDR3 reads TGTGCCAGCAGTGTTATTGGACCCAGCGAAGCTTTCTTT.

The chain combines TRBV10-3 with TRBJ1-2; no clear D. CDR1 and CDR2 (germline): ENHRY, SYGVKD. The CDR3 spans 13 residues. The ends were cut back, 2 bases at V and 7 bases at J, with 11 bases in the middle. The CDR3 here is CAISEIGLGGYTF. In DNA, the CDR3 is TGTGCCATCAGTGAGATAGGGCTAGGTGGCTACACCTTC.

In nucleotides, the CDR3 is TGTGCCAGCAGCTTAGACAGGGGTTACACCGGGGAGCTGTTTTTT. This gives the protein CASSLDRGYTGELFF. The rearrangement joins TRBV13 to TRBJ2-2, with 7 bases fitting TRBD1. V was clipped by 1 base and J by 3 bases; unmatched bases: 2. The V gene's germline CDR1 is PRHDT and CDR2 FYEKMQ (reference sequence). There are 15 residues in the CDR3.

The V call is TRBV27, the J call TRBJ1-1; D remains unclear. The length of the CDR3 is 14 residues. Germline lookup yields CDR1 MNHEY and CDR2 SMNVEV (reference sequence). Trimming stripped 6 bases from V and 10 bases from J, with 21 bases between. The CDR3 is CASSPIGNPSRAFF. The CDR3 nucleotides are TGTGCCAGCAGCCCTATCGGCAACCCGAGTAGAGCTTTCTTT.

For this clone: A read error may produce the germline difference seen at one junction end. The chain's CDR3 is CASSYSIRGTEAFF. The CDR3 region has the DNA TGTGCCAGCAGTTACTCGATCAGGGGCACTGAAGCTTTCTTT. The chain has TRBV6-4 and TRBJ1-1, with D tentatively TRBD1 (6 bases). The germline V gene has CDR1 MRHNA and CDR2 SNTAGT. The CDR3 is 14 amino acids.

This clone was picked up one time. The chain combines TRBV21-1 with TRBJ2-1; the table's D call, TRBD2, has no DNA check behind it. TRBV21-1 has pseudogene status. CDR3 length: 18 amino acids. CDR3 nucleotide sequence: TGTGCCAGCACCACTAGCGGGAGCCACTTCAGCGGGGACAATGAGCAGTTCTTC. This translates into CASTTSGSHFSGDNEQFF.

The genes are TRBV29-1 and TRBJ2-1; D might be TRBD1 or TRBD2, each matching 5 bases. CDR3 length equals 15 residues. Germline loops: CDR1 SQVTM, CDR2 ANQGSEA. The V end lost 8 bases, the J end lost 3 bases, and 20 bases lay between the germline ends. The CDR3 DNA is TGCAGCTCAAGGACCGGGACGGACCGCTACAATGAGCAGTTCTTC. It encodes CSSRTGTDRYNEQFF.

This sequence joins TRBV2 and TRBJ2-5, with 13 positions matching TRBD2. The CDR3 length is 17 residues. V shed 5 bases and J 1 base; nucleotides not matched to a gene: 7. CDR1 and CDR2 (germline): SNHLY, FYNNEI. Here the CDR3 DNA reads TGTGCCAGCAGTCTGGGGGGACTAGCGGGGTCCCAAGAGACCCAGTACTTC. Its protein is CASSLGGLAGSQETQYF. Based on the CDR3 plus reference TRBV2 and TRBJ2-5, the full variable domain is EPEVTQTPSHQVTQMGQEVILRCVPISNHLYFYWYRQILGQKVEFLVSFYNNEISEKSEIFDDQFSVERPDGSNFTLKIRSTKLEDSAMYFCASSLGGLAGSQETQYFGPGTRLLVL.

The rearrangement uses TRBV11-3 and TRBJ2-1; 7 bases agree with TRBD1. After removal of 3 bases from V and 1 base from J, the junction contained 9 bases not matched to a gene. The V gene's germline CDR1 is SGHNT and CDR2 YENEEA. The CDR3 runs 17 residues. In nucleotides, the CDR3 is TGTGCCAGCAGCTTCCCTGACAGGGTAGTTTCCTACAATGAGCAGTTCTTC. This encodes CASSFPDRVVSYNEQFF.

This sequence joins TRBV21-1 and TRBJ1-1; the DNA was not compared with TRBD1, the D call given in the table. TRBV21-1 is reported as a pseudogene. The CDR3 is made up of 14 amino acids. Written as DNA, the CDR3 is TGTGCCAGTGGGACAGTAAGGATCGACACTGAAGCTTTCTTT. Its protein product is CASGTVRIDTEAFF.

CDR3 protein: CSTGGGVSETQYF. The CDR3, as DNA: TGCAGCACTGGGGGGGGCGTTTCAGAGACCCAGTACTTC. This chain uses TRBV29-1 with TRBJ2-5, with D tentatively TRBD2 (7 bases). The CDR3 consists of 13 residues. The V end was cut by 8 bases, the J end by 4 bases, with 17 bases between. CDR1 and CDR2 from the germline V gene are SQVTM and ANQGSEA.

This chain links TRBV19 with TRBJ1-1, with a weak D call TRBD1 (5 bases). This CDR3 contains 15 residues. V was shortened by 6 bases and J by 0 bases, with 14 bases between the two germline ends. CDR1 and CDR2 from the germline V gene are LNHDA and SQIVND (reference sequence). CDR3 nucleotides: TGTGCCAGTAGACGCGAGGGACGGCTGAACACTGAAGCTTTCTTT. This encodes CASRREGRLNTEAFF. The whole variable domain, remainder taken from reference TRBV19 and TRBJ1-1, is DGGITQSPKYLFRKEGQNVTLSCEQNLNHDAMYWYRQDPGQGLRLIYYSQIVNDFQKGDIAEGYSVSREKKESFPLTVTSAQKNPTAFYLCASRREGRLNTEAFFGQGTRLTVV.

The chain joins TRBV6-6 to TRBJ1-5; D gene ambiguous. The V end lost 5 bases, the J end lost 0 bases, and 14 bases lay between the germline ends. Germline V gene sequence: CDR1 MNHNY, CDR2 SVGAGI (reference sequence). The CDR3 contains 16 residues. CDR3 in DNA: TGTGCCAGCAGTACCCAGTCCCCGTCTAGCAATCAGCCCCAGCATTTT. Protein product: CASSTQSPSSNQPQHF.

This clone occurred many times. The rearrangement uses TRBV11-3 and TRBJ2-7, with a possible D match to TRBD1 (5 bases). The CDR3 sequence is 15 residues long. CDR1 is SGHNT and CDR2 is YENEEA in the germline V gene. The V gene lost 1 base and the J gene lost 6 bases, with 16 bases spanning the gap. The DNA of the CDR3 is TGTGCCAGCAGCTTAGGGACACTCCCTTGGGGCGAGCAGTACTTC. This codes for CASSLGTLPWGEQYF. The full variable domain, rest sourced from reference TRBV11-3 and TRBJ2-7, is EAGVVQSPRYKIIEKKQPVAFWCNPISGHNTLYWYLQNLGQGPELLIRYENEEAVDDSQLPKDRFSAERLKGVDSTLKIQPAELGDSAVYLCASSLGTLPWGEQYFGPGTRLTVT.

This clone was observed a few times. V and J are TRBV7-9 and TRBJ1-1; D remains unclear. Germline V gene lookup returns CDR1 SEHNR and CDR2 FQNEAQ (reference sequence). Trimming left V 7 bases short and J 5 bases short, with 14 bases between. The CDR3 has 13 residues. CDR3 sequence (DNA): TGTGCCAGCAACTTGGACCGGGGTACTGAAGCTTTCTTT. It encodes CASNLDRGTEAFF.

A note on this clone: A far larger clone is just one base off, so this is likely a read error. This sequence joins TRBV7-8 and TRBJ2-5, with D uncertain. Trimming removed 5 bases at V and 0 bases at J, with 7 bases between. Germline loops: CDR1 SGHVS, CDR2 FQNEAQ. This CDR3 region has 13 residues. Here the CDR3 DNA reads TGTGCCAGCAGCATGGGGTACCAAGAGACCCAGTACTTC. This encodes CASSMGYQETQYF. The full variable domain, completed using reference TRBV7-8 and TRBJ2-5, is GAGVSQSPRYKVAKRGQDVALRCDPISGHVSLFWYQQALGQGPEFLTYFQNEAQLDKSGLPSDRFFAERPEGSVSTLKIQRTQQEDSAVYLCASSMGYQETQYFGPGTRLLVL.

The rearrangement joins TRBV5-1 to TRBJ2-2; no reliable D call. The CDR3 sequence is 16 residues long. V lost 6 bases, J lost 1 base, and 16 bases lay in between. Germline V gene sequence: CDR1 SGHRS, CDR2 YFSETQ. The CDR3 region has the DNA TGCGCCAGCATCTTTGGTCCAATGGGGAACACCGGGGAGCTGTTTTTT. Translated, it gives CASIFGPMGNTGELFF.

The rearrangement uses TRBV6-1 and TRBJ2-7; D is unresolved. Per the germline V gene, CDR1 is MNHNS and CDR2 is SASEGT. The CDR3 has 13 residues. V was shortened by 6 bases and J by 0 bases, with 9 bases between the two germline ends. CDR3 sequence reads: CASRGHSSYEQYF. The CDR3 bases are TGTGCCAGCAGGGGCCACAGCTCCTACGAGCAGTACTTC.

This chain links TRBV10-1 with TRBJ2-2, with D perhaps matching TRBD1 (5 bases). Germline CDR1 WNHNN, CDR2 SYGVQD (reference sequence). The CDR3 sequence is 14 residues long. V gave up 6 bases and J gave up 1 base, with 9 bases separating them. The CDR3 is CASRPGQNTGELFF. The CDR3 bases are TGCGCCAGCAGACCCGGACAGAACACCGGGGAGCTGTTTTTT.

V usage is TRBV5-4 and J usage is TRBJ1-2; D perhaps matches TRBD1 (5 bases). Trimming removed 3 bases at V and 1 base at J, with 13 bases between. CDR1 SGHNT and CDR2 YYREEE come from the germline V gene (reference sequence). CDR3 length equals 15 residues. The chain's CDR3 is CASSSPGGGNYGYTF. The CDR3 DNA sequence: TGTGCCAGCAGCTCCCCCGGGGGAGGTAACTATGGCTACACCTTC.

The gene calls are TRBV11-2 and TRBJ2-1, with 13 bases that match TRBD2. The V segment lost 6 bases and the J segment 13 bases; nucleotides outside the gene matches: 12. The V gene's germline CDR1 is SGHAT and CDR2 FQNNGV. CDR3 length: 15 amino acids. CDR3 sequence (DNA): TGTGCCAGCAGATATGGGACTAGCGGGATATCTAGCCAGTTCTTC. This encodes CASRYGTSGISSQFF.

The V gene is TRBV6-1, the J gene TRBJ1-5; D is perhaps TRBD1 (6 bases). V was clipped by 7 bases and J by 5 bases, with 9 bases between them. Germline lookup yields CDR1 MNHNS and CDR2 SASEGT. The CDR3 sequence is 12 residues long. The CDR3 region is CASKEGDQPQHF. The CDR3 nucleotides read TGTGCCAGCAAGGAGGGGGATCAGCCCCAGCATTTT.

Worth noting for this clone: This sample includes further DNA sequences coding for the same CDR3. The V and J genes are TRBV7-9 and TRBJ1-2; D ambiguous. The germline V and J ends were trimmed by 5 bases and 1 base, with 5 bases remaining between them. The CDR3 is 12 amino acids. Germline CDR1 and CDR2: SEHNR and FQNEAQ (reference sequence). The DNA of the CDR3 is TGTGCCAGCAGCCGGGATAACTATGGCTACACCTTC. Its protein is CASSRDNYGYTF. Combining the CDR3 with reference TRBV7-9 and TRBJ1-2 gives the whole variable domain DTGVSQNPRHKITKRGQNVTFRCDPISEHNRLYWYRQTLGQGPEFLTYFQNEAQLEKSRLLSDRFSAERPKGSFSTLEIQRTEQGDSAMYLCASSRDNYGYTFGSGTRLTVV.

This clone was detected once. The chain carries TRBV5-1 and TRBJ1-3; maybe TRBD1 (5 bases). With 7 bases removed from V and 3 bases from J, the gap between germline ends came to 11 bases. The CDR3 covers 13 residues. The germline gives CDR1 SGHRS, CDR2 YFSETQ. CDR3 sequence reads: CASADSFGNTIYF. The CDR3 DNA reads TGCGCCAGCGCAGACAGTTTTGGAAACACCATATATTTT.

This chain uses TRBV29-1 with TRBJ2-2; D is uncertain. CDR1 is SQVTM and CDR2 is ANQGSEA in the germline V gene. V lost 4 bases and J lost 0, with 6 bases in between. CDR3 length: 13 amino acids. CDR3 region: CSVAAPNTGELFF. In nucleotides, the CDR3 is TGCAGCGTTGCGGCTCCGAACACCGGGGAGCTGTTTTTT.

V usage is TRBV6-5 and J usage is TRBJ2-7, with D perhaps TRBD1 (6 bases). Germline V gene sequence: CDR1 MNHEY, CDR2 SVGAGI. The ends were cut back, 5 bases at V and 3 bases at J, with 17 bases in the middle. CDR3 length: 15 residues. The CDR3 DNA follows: TGTGCCAGCAGTGTGTACACAGGGCCATACTACGAGCAGTACTTC. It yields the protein CASSVYTGPYYEQYF.

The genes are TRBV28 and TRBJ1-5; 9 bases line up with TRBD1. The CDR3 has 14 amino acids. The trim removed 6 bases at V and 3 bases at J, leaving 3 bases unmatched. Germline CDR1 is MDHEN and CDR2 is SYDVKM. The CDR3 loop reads CASRTGGTNQPQHF. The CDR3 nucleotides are TGTGCCAGCAGAACAGGGGGCACCAATCAGCCCCAGCATTTT.

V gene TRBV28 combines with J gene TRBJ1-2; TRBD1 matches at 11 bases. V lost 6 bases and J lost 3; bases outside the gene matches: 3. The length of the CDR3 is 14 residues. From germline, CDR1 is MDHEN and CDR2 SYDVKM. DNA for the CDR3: TGTGCCAGCAGGAAGGGACAGGGGGACTATGGCTACACCTTC. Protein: CASRKGQGDYGYTF.

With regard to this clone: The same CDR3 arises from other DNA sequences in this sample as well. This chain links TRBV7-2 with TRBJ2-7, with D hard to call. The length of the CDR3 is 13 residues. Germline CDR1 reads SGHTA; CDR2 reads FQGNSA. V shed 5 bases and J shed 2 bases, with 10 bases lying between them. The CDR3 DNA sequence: TGTGCCAGCAGCCCCTACCTAACCTACGAGCAGTACTTC. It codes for CASSPYLTYEQYF.

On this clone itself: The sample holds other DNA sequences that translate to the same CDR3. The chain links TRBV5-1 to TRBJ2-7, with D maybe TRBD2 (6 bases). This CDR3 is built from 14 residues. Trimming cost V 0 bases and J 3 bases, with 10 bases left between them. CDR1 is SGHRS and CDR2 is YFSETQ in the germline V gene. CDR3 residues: CASSLAGGGYEQYF. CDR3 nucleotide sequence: TGCGCCAGCAGCTTGGCCGGGGGAGGCTACGAGCAGTACTTC. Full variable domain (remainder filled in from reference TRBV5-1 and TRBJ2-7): KAGVTQTPRYLIKTRGQQVTLSCSPISGHRSVSWYQQTPGQGLQFLFEYFSETQRNKGNFPGRFSGRQFSNSRSEMNVSTLELGDSALYLCASSLAGGGYEQYFGPGTRLTVT.

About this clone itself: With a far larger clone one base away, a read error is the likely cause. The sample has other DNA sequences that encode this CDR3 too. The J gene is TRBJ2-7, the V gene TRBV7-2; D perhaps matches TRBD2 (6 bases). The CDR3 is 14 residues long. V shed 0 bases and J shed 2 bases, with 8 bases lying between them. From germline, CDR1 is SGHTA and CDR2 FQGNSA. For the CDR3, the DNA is TGTGCCAGCAGCTTAGCGGGAGGACCCTACGAGCAGTACTTC. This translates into CASSLAGGPYEQYF.